Below are 31 T cell receptor beta chains sequenced from a single sample in a study of early T cells in non-severe SARS-CoV-2 infection. From the 5' RACE reads, TCRdb called clonotypes with MiXCR, one entry per CDR3 protein. The top ten hold approximately 8% of the sample, which has around 80,000 distinct CDR3 sequences, 8.5% to 12% seen once. Specimen: whole blood, collected at baseline. The receptors shown here come from an adult who was a healthcare worker with PCR-confirmed SARS-CoV-2 infection or an uninfected control (not recorded which).

This clonotype showed up just a few times. This chain connects TRBV4-2 to TRBJ2-5, with 8 bases aligning to TRBD2. The CDR3 has 19 amino acids. With V trimmed by 0 bases and J by 4 bases, 16 bases remained unmatched. Germline V gene sequence: CDR1 LGHNA, CDR2 YNFKEQ. The CDR3 here is CASSQDQAGAWGGRETQYF. The CDR3 DNA sequence: TGTGCCAGCAGCCAAGATCAAGCGGGAGCTTGGGGGGGGAGAGAGACCCAGTACTTC.

The V and J genes are TRBV9 and TRBJ2-1, with 11 bases fitting TRBD2. The CDR3 spans 15 residues. Germline CDR1 reads SGDLS; CDR2 reads YYNGEE. V shed 2 bases and J 5 bases; nucleotides not matched to a gene: 3. CDR3 region: CASSVGTSGNNEQFF. CDR3 bases: TGTGCCAGCAGCGTGGGGACTAGCGGAAACAATGAGCAGTTCTTC. The variable domain in full, with the rest retrieved from reference TRBV9 and TRBJ2-1, is DSGVTQTPKHLITATGQRVTLRCSPRSGDLSVYWYQQSLDQGLQFLIQYYNGEERAKGNILERFSAQQFPDLHSELNLSSLELGDSALYFCASSVGTSGNNEQFFGPGTRLTVL.

This clonotype was detected a few times. This chain joins TRBV7-9 and TRBJ2-3, with TRBD2 matching over 14 bases. Trimming cost V 3 bases and J 3 bases; bases outside gene matches: 14. Per the germline V gene, CDR1 is SEHNR and CDR2 is FQNEAQ (reference sequence). This CDR3 comprises 20 residues. The CDR3, as DNA: TGTGCCAGCAGCTTTCCGACGACAGGACTAGCGGGAGGCGATACAGATACGCAGTATTTT. Its translation: CASSFPTTGLAGGDTDTQYF. Supplemented by reference TRBV7-9 and TRBJ2-3, the full variable domain reads DTGVSQNPRHKITKRGQNVTFRCDPISEHNRLYWYRQTLGQGPEFLTYFQNEAQLEKSRLLSDRFSAERPKGSFSTLEIQRTEQGDSAMYLCASSFPTTGLAGGDTDTQYFGPGTRLTVL.

The chain carries TRBV7-9 and TRBJ2-3; D unclear. V was pared by 5 bases and J by 6 bases, with 12 bases between. This CDR3 is built from 13 residues. Looked up from germline, CDR1 is SEHNR and CDR2 is FQNEAQ (reference sequence). The CDR3 DNA reads TGTGCCAGCAGCACTCGTCCCGGGGATACGCAGTATTTT. Its protein is CASSTRPGDTQYF.

This clonotype was detected a few times. The CDR3 bases are TGTGCCAGCAGTCGGGGGGCCACAGATACGCAGTATTTT. Translation: CASSRGATDTQYF. The chain uses TRBV6-5 and TRBJ2-3; possibly TRBD2 for D (7 bases). CDR3 length equals 13 residues. CDR1 MNHEY and CDR2 SVGAGI come from the germline V gene. Trimming removed 5 bases at V and 2 bases at J, with 8 bases between.

This clonotype was counted a few times. The CDR3 sequence: CASSRGTSGSGQFF. For the CDR3, the DNA is TGTGCCAGCAGTCGAGGGACTAGCGGGAGTGGGCAGTTCTTC. The chain has TRBV6-2 or TRBV6-3 and TRBJ2-1; 14 bases fit TRBD2. V shed 5 bases and J 12 bases; nucleotides not matched to a gene: 6. The CDR3 length is 14 residues. The germline CDR1 and CDR2 sequences are MNHEY and SVGEGT.

The chain has TRBV2 and TRBJ1-1, with 9 bases matching TRBD1. V dropped 7 bases and J dropped 4; count of bases not matched to a gene: 7. CDR3 length: 14 amino acids. In germline, CDR1 is SNHLY, CDR2 FYNNEI. The chain's CDR3 is CASILTGGVTEAFF. The CDR3 nucleotides are TGTGCCAGCATTCTGACAGGGGGTGTCACTGAAGCTTTCTTT.

The table lists this clonotype with a few counts. The chain couples TRBV5-1 to TRBJ2-1; TRBD1 matches 10 bases. The ends lost 4 bases at V and 3 bases at J; junction bases unmatched: 4. The germline CDR1 and CDR2 sequences are SGHRS and YFSETQ. The CDR3 consists of 15 residues. The CDR3 loop reads CASSQDRGYYNEQFF. CDR3 nucleotides: TGCGCCAGCAGCCAGGACAGGGGGTACTACAATGAGCAGTTCTTC.

The table lists this clonotype with many counts. The J gene is TRBJ2-7, the V gene TRBV30; D tentatively reads TRBD1 or TRBD2 (5 bases each). The CDR3 loop spans 15 amino acids. Germline V gives CDR1 GTSNPN, CDR2 SVGIG (reference sequence). V was pared by 3 bases and J by 2 bases, with 17 bases between. The CDR3 nucleotides read TGTGCCTGGAGCATGGGACGTCGGCAGACCTACGAGCAGTACTTC. Encoded protein: CAWSMGRRQTYEQYF.

This clonotype appeared many times. The V call is TRBV12-3 or TRBV12-4, the J call TRBJ2-1, with 9 bases that match TRBD2. The CDR3 is 17 amino acids. V was clipped by 5 bases and J by 4 bases; unmatched bases: 12. CDR3 loop: CASSLPGLALGYNEQFF. In DNA form, the CDR3 reads TGTGCCAGCAGTCTTCCGGGACTAGCCTTGGGGTACAATGAGCAGTTCTTC.

This clonotype was seen more than once but under ten times. The rearrangement uses TRBV11-2 and TRBJ1-3; D remains unclear. Trimming removed 0 bases from V and 0 bases from J, with 12 bases in between. The CDR3 has 17 residues. CDR1 is SGHAT and CDR2 is FQNNGV in the germline V gene. The CDR3 DNA follows: TGTGCCAGCAGCTTAGATAGGCGGCGGAGCTCTGGAAACACCATATATTTT. Its translation is CASSLDRRRSSGNTIYF.

This clonotype showed up many times. The genes are TRBV12-3 or TRBV12-4 and TRBJ1-5; no clear D. Trimming pared 4 bases from V and 6 bases from J, leaving 7 bases between. This CDR3 contains 12 residues. CDR3 nucleotide sequence: TGTGCCAGCAGTTCCCAATTTCAGCCCCAGCATTTT. Its protein is CASSSQFQPQHF.

This clonotype was found many times. The rearrangement uses TRBV7-8 and TRBJ2-1; the D gene is possibly TRBD2 (6 bases). Germline values: CDR1 SGHVS, CDR2 FQNEAQ. The V end was cut by 4 bases, the J end by 0 bases, with 13 bases between. CDR3 length: 16 amino acids. CDR3 amino acids: CASSSRLELSYNEQFF. DNA for the CDR3: TGTGCCAGCAGCTCAAGACTAGAACTCTCCTACAATGAGCAGTTCTTC.

In its sample, this clonotype was seen many times. The genes are TRBV28 and TRBJ1-6; unclear D gene. The CDR3 is 16 residues long. The germline V gene encodes CDR1 MDHEN and CDR2 SYDVKM. V lost 4 bases, J lost 0 bases, and 10 bases lay in between. CDR3 loop: CASSYRLSSYNSPLHF. In DNA, the CDR3 is TGTGCCAGCAGTTATCGGCTGAGCTCCTATAATTCACCCCTCCACTTT. Looking up the rest from reference TRBV28 and TRBJ1-6 gives the full variable domain: DVKVTQSSRYLVKRTGEKVFLECVQDMDHENMFWYRQDPGLGLRLIYFSYDVKMKEKGDIPEGYSVSREKKERFSLILESASTNQTSMYLCASSYRLSSYNSPLHFGNGTRLTVT.

This clonotype was seen a few times. The J gene is TRBJ2-5, the V gene TRBV5-5; TRBD1 is a possible D gene (6 bases). The CDR3 runs to 15 residues. V was trimmed by 0 bases and J by 4 bases, leaving 13 bases between them. Germline V gene lookup returns CDR1 SGHKS and CDR2 YYEKEE (reference sequence). DNA of the CDR3: TGTGCCAGCAGCTTGGACAGGGAGAAAGGAGAGACCCAGTACTTC. Protein product: CASSLDREKGETQYF.

As regards this clonotype: This may be a read error, as it is one base from a much larger clone. The chain employs TRBV20-1 and TRBJ2-7, with D possibly TRBD1 on 5 matching bases. The germline V gene has CDR1 DFQATT and CDR2 SNEGSKA (reference sequence). This CDR3 is 13 amino acids long. With 3 bases removed from V and 4 bases from J, the gap between germline ends came to 13 bases. CDR3 DNA sequence: TGCAGTGCTAGTTACAGGCACCCATACGAGCAGTACTTC. Protein product: CSASYRHPYEQYF.

This clonotype turned up a few times. In DNA, the CDR3 is TGCAGTGCTAGAGATAACTCCCGAGATTCCTACAATGAGCAGTTCTTC. This sequence encodes CSARDNSRDSYNEQFF. The chain employs TRBV20-1 and TRBJ2-1, with D hard to call. The CDR3 runs 16 residues. V shed 0 bases and J shed 1 base, with 13 bases lying between them. Germline V gene sequence: CDR1 DFQATT, CDR2 SNEGSKA (reference sequence).

This clonotype was counted between two and nine times. V and J are TRBV20-1 and TRBJ2-3, with D hard to call. Per the germline V gene, CDR1 is DFQATT and CDR2 is SNEGSKA (reference sequence). This CDR3 spans 12 amino acids. V lost 0 bases, J lost 4 bases, and 5 bases lay in between. CDR3 sequence: CSAREAADTQYF. CDR3 in DNA: TGCAGTGCTAGAGAGGCCGCAGATACGCAGTATTTT.

This clonotype was seen a handful of times. An end of the junction differs from the germline gene, which may be a read error. V gene TRBV18 combines with J gene TRBJ2-2, with D perhaps TRBD2 (6 bases). The germline V gene encodes CDR1 KGHSH and CDR2 LQKENI. The CDR3 runs 15 residues. CDR3 residues: CASSPPPGVTGELFF. For the CDR3, the DNA is TGTGCCAGCTCACCACCCCCGGGGGTCACCGGGGAGCTTTTTTTT.

V is TRBV15 and J is TRBJ2-1; D is undetermined. The CDR3 has 13 amino acids. CDR1 is LNHNV and CDR2 is YYDKDF in the germline V gene (reference sequence). Deletions cut 3 bases from V and 3 bases from J, with 6 bases between. The CDR3 sequence is CATSSTDYNEQFF. The CDR3 DNA sequence: TGTGCCACCAGCAGTACAGACTACAATGAGCAGTTCTTC.

V and J are TRBV7-2 and TRBJ2-7; D is possibly TRBD2 (6 bases). This CDR3 is 15 amino acids long. Germline assignment: CDR1 SGHTA and CDR2 FQGNSA. The V gene lost 6 bases and the J gene lost 0 bases, with 15 bases spanning the gap. As DNA, the CDR3 is TGTGCCAGCAGAACCAAGGGACTGCGCTCCTACGAGCAGTACTTC. Translation: CASRTKGLRSYEQYF.

This clonotype was seen ten or more times. The V and J genes are TRBV18 and TRBJ2-7, with D tentatively TRBD1 or TRBD2 (5 bases each). This CDR3 is built from 15 residues. Trimming took 3 bases from V and 0 from J, leaving 12 bases between them. Per germline, CDR1 KGHSH and CDR2 LQKENI. The CDR3 DNA reads TGTGCCAGCTCACCGGGGGTAAGAAGCTCCTACGAGCAGTACTTC. Protein product: CASSPGVRSSYEQYF.

The J gene is TRBJ2-1, the V gene TRBV27, with TRBD2 matching over 7 bases. The V gene end was trimmed by 4 bases and the J gene end by 7 bases; junction bases not matched to a gene: 19. The CDR3 consists of 18 residues. Germline assignment: CDR1 MNHEY and CDR2 SMNVEV (reference sequence). In DNA, the CDR3 is TGTGCCAGCAGTTCGATAAGCGGGATGGTGATCGGCTTGAATGAGCAGTTCTTC. This gives the protein CASSSISGMVIGLNEQFF.

Here the CDR3 reads CASSDDNQPQHF. The CDR3 DNA is TGTGCCAGCAGTGACGATAATCAGCCCCAGCATTTT. The chain has TRBV2 and TRBJ1-5, with D unclear. V was shortened by 3 bases and J by 4 bases, with 4 bases between the two germline ends. The CDR3 consists of 12 residues. The germline V gene encodes CDR1 SNHLY and CDR2 FYNNEI.

This clonotype has only a few counts. This chain uses TRBV11-1 with TRBJ1-1, with D possibly TRBD1 on 6 matching bases. With 5 bases removed from V and 6 bases from J, the gap between germline ends came to 16 bases. The CDR3 is 14 residues long. Germline V gives CDR1 SGHAT, CDR2 FQDESV (reference sequence). The CDR3 nucleotides are TGTGCCAGCAGCCAACGGGACACGGACGCTGAAGCTTTCTTT. Its translation is CASSQRDTDAEAFF.

This clonotype turned up a few times. V and J are TRBV2 and TRBJ1-5; tentatively, D is TRBD1 (5 bases). The CDR3 spans 13 residues. The ends were cut back, 4 bases at V and 5 bases at J, with 9 bases in the middle. Germline CDR1 and CDR2: SNHLY and FYNNEI. The CDR3 DNA reads as TGTGCCAGCAGTGGACAGCCGTATCAGCCCCAGCATTTT. Encoded protein: CASSGQPYQPQHF.

The chain carries TRBV20-1 and TRBJ2-3; D call uncertain. Germline CDR1 is DFQATT and CDR2 is SNEGSKA (reference sequence). The V gene lost 6 bases and the J gene lost 2 bases, with 9 bases spanning the gap. CDR3 length equals 12 residues. The CDR3 DNA reads as TGCAGTGCCTACATAATCACAGATACGCAGTATTTT. Translated: CSAYIITDTQYF.

The CDR3 DNA is TGCAGTGCTAGCGTCAACGCAGATACGCAGTATTTT. Translation: CSASVNADTQYF. The V call is TRBV20-1, the J call TRBJ2-3; D unresolved. V lost 3 bases and J 4 bases, leaving 8 bases between the germline ends. Germline V gene data show CDR1 as DFQATT and CDR2 as SNEGSKA (reference sequence). This CDR3 region has 12 residues.

In this sample, this clonotype turned up a few times. V is TRBV5-5 and J is TRBJ1-1; D is possibly TRBD1 (6 bases). Trimming cost V 0 bases and J 5 bases, with 17 bases left between them. CDR1 and CDR2 (germline): SGHKS, YYEKEE (reference sequence). CDR3 size: 16 residues. The CDR3 sequence: CASSLASLSGTTEAFF. The DNA of the CDR3 is TGTGCCAGCAGCTTGGCTTCCTTATCTGGGACAACTGAAGCTTTCTTT.

V and J are TRBV2 and TRBJ2-5, with 7 bases matching TRBD1. The J segment lost 5 bases and the V segment lost 6 bases, leaving 6 bases of the junction unmatched. Germline V gene sequence: CDR1 SNHLY, CDR2 FYNNEI. CDR3 size: 13 residues. The CDR3 coding sequence is TGTGCCAGCAGCTGGACAGGCGCGGAGACCCAGTACTTC. Amino acid sequence: CASSWTGAETQYF.

This clonotype was recorded a few times. The CDR3 DNA reads TGTGCCAGCACCCGAGACCGGGGGCAGGATGAAAAACTGTTTTTT. This translates into CASTRDRGQDEKLFF. The chain combines TRBV2 with TRBJ1-4; D possibly corresponds to TRBD1 (6 bases). Germline V gene data show CDR1 as SNHLY and CDR2 as FYNNEI. The CDR3 is 15 amino acids. V was pared by 7 bases and J by 6 bases, with 18 bases between.